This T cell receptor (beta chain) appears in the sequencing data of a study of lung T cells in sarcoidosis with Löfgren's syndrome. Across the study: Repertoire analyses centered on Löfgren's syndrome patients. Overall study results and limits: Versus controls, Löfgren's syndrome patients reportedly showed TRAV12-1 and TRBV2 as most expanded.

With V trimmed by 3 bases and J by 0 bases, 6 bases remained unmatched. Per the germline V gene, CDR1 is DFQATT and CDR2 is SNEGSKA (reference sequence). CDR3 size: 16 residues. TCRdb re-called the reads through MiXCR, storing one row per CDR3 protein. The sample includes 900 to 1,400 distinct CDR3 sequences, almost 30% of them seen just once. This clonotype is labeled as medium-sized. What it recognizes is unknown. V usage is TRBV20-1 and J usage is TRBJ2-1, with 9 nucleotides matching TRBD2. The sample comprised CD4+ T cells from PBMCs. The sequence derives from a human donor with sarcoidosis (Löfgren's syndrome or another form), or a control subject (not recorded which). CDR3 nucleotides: TGCAGTGCTAGGCAGCGGGGGGTGAGCTCCTACAATGAGCAGTTCTTC. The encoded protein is CSARQRGVSSYNEQFF.